This TCR beta chain originates from a study of patients and donors after allogeneic stem cell transplantation. In its sample, this clonotype was seen a few times. The V gene end was trimmed by 1 base and the J gene end by 2 bases; junction bases not matched to a gene: 2. The CDR3 runs to 15 residues. Germline CDR1 is LGHDT and CDR2 is YNNKEL (reference sequence). TCRdb reanalysed the RT-PCR reads using MiXCR and keeps one entry per CDR3 protein. Of about 960,000 distinct CDR3 sequences listed, 18% are singletons. The sample consisted of blood, either unsorted or a sorted T cell fraction (not recorded which). The TCR was taken from a human donor who was either an allogeneic HSCT recipient or a stem cell or donor lymphocyte infusion donor (not recorded which). It is not recorded whose cells these are; they may come from a transplant donor. This chain connects TRBV3-1 to TRBJ2-5, with TRBD2 matching 9 bases. The CDR3 here is CASSQVTSGQETQYF. The DNA for the CDR3 is TGTGCCAGCAGCCAAGTTACTAGCGGGCAAGAGACCCAGTACTTC.